Sequencing of this T cell receptor (beta chain) was carried out in a study of T cell clonotyping in hematopoietic cell transplantation (dated by TCRdb to the early 2020s). For the study in its entirety: A total of roughly 150 blood samples were collected in the study from a few dozen consecutive transplant recipients and their related donors. Recruitment of patients ran from 2015 to January 2017, and follow-up continued until late 2020 or until death. The paper as a whole reports these results and caveats: The sample size was limited, and CD4 and CD8 repertoire contributions could not be separated because cells were not sorted. After transplant, TCR diversity in recipients dropped, and pathologically expanded clonotypes climbed progressively between day 30 and day 180. Just a small fraction of recipient repertoires overlapped with donor repertoires, and more than 95% appeared de novo at the given depth. Broader posttransplant TCR repertoire diversity was predicted by donor and pretransplant recipient Inverse Simpson Index values.

With the immunoSEQ assay, which is a bias-controlled multiplex PCR relying on V- and J-specific primers, TCR beta CDR3 regions were amplified from genomic DNA. In a second PCR step, a proprietary barcode and Illumina adapter sequences were attached to the CDR3 amplicons. CDR3 libraries were sequenced on an Illumina MiSeq instrument. Turning to the authors' computational methods: immunoSEQ Analyzer 3.0 was used for export and quality control, with R Bioconductor and Immunarch used for downstream analyses. Only productive rearrangements in the normalized downsampled data set went into calculating the repertoire metrics. Pathologically expanded clonotypes were defined as those larger than 5 templates in the normalized cohort. The Inverse Simpson Index served as the measure of repertoire diversity. To capture all clonotypes, CMV-specificity analyses were performed on the non-normalized data set. TCRdb limited this immuneACCESS table to in-frame rearrangements with V and J called. A share of clones is missing; checked studies link under half to unresolved V genes, and the rest is unexplained. V, J and clone size were drawn from that table, and D and trimming were deduced from the DNA. The sample profile shows 9,000 to 13,000 clones; 89% of them were found once. In total, the top ten clones hold roughly 15% of the sample.

Details on this clone: There is no known antigen for this receptor. Mismatch with germline at one junction end may stem from a read error.

Per the publication, the time point label means: 100 days after allo-HCT. Blood samples were obtained from recipients approximately 28 days before transplant and at days 30, 100 and 180 after transplant. Nuclei Lysis Solution was used to extract genomic DNA from fresh or cryopreserved unfractionated peripheral blood mononuclear cells. The germline V gene provides CDR1 MNHNS and CDR2 SASEGT. Measured from the cysteine to the phenylalanine, the CDR3 is 16 residues long. The sequence is cut down to CDR3 DNA, 48 bases in frame from base 1. Recombination joined TRBV6-1 with TRBJ2-5, with a tentative D gene TRBD1 over 6 matching bases. Sequencing was performed on PBMCs, taken 100 days after allogeneic stem cell transplant. The receptor was derived from a female patient in her 60s who had an allogeneic stem cell transplant from an unrelated donor, so the T cells may come from the graft donor. Some clones in this sample may be carry-over from other donors' samples. The nucleotide sequence reads TGTGCCAGCAGTGAACTCCTGGGAAGGGGACAAGGGACCCAGTACTTC. It is translated as CASSELLGRGQGTQYF.